The present TCR beta chain was sequenced within a study of beta chain features in type 1 diabetes. Turning to the study itself: The samples had approximately 100,000,000 sorted cells examined in all. Findings of the study overall: Relative to healthy donors, patients appeared to have naive, central memory and Treg TCRB repertoires that were more similar.

This clone was seen more than once but under ten times. The antigen is unknown. CDR1 SEHNR and CDR2 FQNEAQ come from the germline V gene (reference sequence). This CDR3 comprises 15 residues. Deletions cut 5 bases from V and 0 bases from J, with 11 bases between. cDNA synthesis used the whole RNA isolate, giving expressed TCRB sequences. The protocol was immunoSEQ multiplex PCR, while the TCRdb copy is restricted to in-frame clones and leaves out a portion. The table shows 250,000 to 350,000 clones, with around 10% occurring only once. The J gene is TRBJ1-3, the V gene TRBV7-9; possibly TRBD1 for D (5 bases). Sequencing was performed on naive CD4+ T cells from blood. The sequence was obtained from a young woman in good health. The CDR3, as DNA: TGTGCCAGCAGCCCACAGGTCCTCTCTGGAAACACCATATATTTT. Its translation is CASSPQVLSGNTIYF. Full variable domain (outside the CDR3, taken from reference TRBV7-9 and TRBJ1-3): DTGVSQNPRHKITKRGQNVTFRCDPISEHNRLYWYRQTLGQGPEFLTYFQNEAQLEKSRLLSDRFSAERPKGSFSTLEIQRTEQGDSAMYLCASSPQVLSGNTIYFGEGSWLTVV.